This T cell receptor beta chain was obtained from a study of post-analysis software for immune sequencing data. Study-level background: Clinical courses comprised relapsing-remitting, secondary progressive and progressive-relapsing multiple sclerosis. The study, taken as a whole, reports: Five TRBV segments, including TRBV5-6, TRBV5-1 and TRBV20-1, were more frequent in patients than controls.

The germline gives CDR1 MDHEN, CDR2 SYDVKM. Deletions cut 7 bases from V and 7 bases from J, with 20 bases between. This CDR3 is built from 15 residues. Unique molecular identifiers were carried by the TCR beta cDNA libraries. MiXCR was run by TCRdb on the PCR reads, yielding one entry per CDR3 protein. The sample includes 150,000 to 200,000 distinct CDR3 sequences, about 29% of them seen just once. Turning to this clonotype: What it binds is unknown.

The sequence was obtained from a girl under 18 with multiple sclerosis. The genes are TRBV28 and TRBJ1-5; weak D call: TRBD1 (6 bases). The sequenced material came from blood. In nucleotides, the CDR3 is TGTGCCAGCAACCAGAATGGGGCAGGGGCCCAGCCCCAGCATTTT. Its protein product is CASNQNGAGAQPQHF.